This TCR beta chain was sequenced for a study of shared clonotypes between healthy human individuals. Background on the study: CD4 naive and memory got three plates each, CD8 naive two, CD8 memory one.

Study-wide findings and caveats: Sequencing depth was expected to affect clonotype sharing among donors. Some naive CD4 clonotypes, about 5%, turned up in common across four donors.

Germline-derived CDR1 and CDR2 are SGHTA and FQGNSA. CDR3 size: 13 residues. Trimming left V 5 bases short and J 5 bases short, with 12 bases between. Sequencing was performed with immunoSEQ multiplex PCR; in TCRdb, only in-frame clones are kept and a portion is missing. This table has some 2.1 million clones, 95% appearing once. With respect to this clone: What it binds is not known.

The source of this sequence is a man aged 18 to 29 in good health. Sequencing was carried out using naive CD4+ T cells sorted from blood. The sample's subset: CD45RA+ positively selected. This sequence joins TRBV7-2 and TRBJ1-2; possibly TRBD1 for D (6 bases). The CDR3 nucleotides read TGTGCCAGCAGCCGGACAGAAACTTATGGCTACACCTTC. Residues: CASSRTETYGYTF. The full variable domain, its missing parts supplied by reference TRBV7-2 and TRBJ1-2, is GAGVSQSPSNKVTEKGKDVELRCDPISGHTALYWYRQSLGQGLEFLIYFQGNSAPDKSGLPSDRFSAERTGGSVSTLTIQRTQQEDSAVYLCASSRTETYGYTFGSGTRLTVV.